The T cell receptor (beta chain) under discussion was sequenced for a study of technical replicates of blood from several donors. TCRdb keeps only in-frame clones here, not all; method: immunoSEQ multiplex PCR. The sample lists approximately 99,000 clones, 95% occurring once. The CDR3 has 15 residues. The ends were cut back, 5 bases at V and 1 base at J, with 14 bases in the middle. Germline V gives CDR1 SGHAT, CDR2 FQDESV (reference sequence). Sequenced: T cells isolated from PBMCs. The TCR originated in a human donor in good health. The J gene is TRBJ1-1, the V gene TRBV11-1; a possible D gene is TRBD1 (6 bases). CDR3: CASSPRGRRNTEAFF. The CDR3 bases are TGTGCCAGCAGCCCCAGGGGACGGAGGAACACTGAAGCTTTCTTT.